This TCR beta chain was found in a study of blood T cells in healthy people across ages. A second PCR, run for roughly 7 to 12 cycles, used a sample-barcoded 5' primer plus a J-beta primer mix. In TCRdb, the 5' RACE reads were re-called with MiXCR into one record per CDR3 protein. This table has fewer than 750,000 distinct CDR3 sequences, 40% to 50% appearing once. This clonotype was seen a handful of times. CDR3 length: 17 amino acids. Germline CDR1 reads SGDLS; CDR2 reads YYNGEE. Trimming took off 0 bases at V and 4 bases at J, with 17 bases between the two ends. This sequence originates from a man older than 75 in good health. This rearrangement joins TRBV9 to TRBJ2-1; a possible D gene is TRBD2 (5 bases). Sequencing was performed on blood. CDR3 sequence (DNA): TGTGCCAGCAGCGTAGCTCCCAGCGGATACCATTACAATGAGCAGTTCTTC. Translation gives CASSVAPSGYHYNEQFF.